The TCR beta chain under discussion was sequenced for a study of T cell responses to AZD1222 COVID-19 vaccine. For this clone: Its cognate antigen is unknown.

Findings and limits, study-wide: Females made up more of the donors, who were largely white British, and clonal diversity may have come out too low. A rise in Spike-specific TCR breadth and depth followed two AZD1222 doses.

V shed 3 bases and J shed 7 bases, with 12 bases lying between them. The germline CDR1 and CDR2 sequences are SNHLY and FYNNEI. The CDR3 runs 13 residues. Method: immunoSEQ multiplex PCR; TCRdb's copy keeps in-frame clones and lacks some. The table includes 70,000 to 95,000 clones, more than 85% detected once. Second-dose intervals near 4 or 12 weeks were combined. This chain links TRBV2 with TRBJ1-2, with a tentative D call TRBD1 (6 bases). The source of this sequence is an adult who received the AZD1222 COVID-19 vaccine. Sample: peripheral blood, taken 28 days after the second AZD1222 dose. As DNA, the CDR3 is TGTGCCAGCAGTGAGGGGTCAGGGGTTGGCTACACCTTC. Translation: CASSEGSGVGYTF. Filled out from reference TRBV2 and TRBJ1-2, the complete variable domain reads EPEVTQTPSHQVTQMGQEVILRCVPISNHLYFYWYRQILGQKVEFLVSFYNNEISEKSEIFDDQFSVERPDGSNFTLKIRSTKLEDSAMYFCASSEGSGVGYTFGSGTRLTVV.